A selection of T cell receptor beta chains follows, all from one sample in a study of vaccination effects on CD4 cells after COVID-19. TCRdb keeps only in-frame clones here, not all; method: immunoSEQ multiplex PCR. The sample lists 35,000 to 40,000 clones, approximately 74% occurring once. No antigen has been assigned to these receptors. The source material was CD4+ T cells from PBMCs cultured without peptide, sampled before COVID-19 vaccination. Receptors were obtained from a human donor who received a COVID-19 vaccine. Each CDR3 is given with its conserved first and last residue. A D gene is named only where the DNA matches it firmly. Clone size, where shown, is once, few, many, or a class for clones that have expanded.

>TRBJ2-5|TRBD2|.|TRBV6-6
TGTGCCAGCAGTTATAGGTCTAGCGGCCTCCAAGAGACCCAGTACTTC
CASSYRSSGLQETQYF
>TRBJ2-1|.|.|TRBV18
TGTGCCAGCTCACCCCAGGCCCGGAATACCTACAATGAGCAGTTCTTC
CASSPQARNTYNEQFF
>TRBJ1-2|.|.|TRBV7-2
TGTGCCAGCAGCTTAAGTCGAACAGGGACATCCTATGGCTACACCTTC
CASSLSRTGTSYGYTF
>TRBJ1-1|TRBD1|.|TRBV7-9
TGTGCCAGCACCTTAAGCCAGGGGGCGCGAACTGAAGCTTTCTTT
CASTLSQGARTEAFF
>TRBJ2-5|.|.|TRBV18
TGTGCCAGCTCACCCGGGGTCCCCGAGACCCAGTACTTC
CASSPGVPETQYF
>TRBJ2-5|.|.|TRBV11-3
TGTGCCAGCAGCCATGACCAAGAGACCCAGTACTTC
CASSHDQETQYF
>TRBJ1-4|.|.|TRBV4-3
TGCGCCAGCAGCCAAGAGCCCCACGCCAGTAAACTGTTTTTT
CASSQEPHASKLFF
>TRBJ2-5|TRBD1|.|TRBV6-5
TGTGCCAGCAGTCGGGACAGTGAAGAGACCCAGTACTTC
CASSRDSEETQYF
>TRBJ2-2|.|.|TRBV30
TGTGCCTGGAGTGTACCCAGGGTTGGTCCCGGGGAGCTGTTTTTT
CAWSVPRVGPGELFF
>TRBJ1-2|.|.|TRBV25-1
TGTGCCAGCAGTGAGGAATACAGGGACGGCTACACCTTC
CASSEEYRDGYTF
>TRBJ1-4|TRBD1|few|TRBV24-1
TGTGCCACCAGTGATCCGGGGAGGACAGGTTCTAATGAAAAACTGTTTTTT
CATSDPGRTGSNEKLFF
>TRBJ1-1|TRBD1|.|TRBV3-1/TRBV3-2
TGTGCCAGCAGCCGGCAGGGGGCCGGCACTGAAGCTTTCTTT
CASSRQGAGTEAFF
>TRBJ1-1|.|.|TRBV7-2
TGTGCCAGCAGCTTAGCGAGTGGAAAGGGGAACACTGAAGCTTTCTTT
CASSLASGKGNTEAFF
>TRBJ2-1|.|.|TRBV10-2
TGCGCCAGCAGTGAAGCGTTAGGGCTAGCCATCCTAAGCTCCTACAATGAGCAGTTCTTC
CASSEALGLAILSSYNEQFF
>TRBJ1-2|.|.|TRBV30
TGTGCCTGGAGTGTAGGGCTTGCAGGGACCGGCTACACCTTC
CAWSVGLAGTGYTF
>TRBJ1-1|.|.|TRBV4-2
TGTGCCAGCAGCCGAGACGACAGTAACACTGAAGCTTTCTTT
CASSRDDSNTEAFF
>TRBJ1-5|.|.|TRBV27
TGTGCCAGCAGTTGGGGGTCTAGCAATCAGCCCCAGCATTTT
CASSWGSSNQPQHF
>TRBJ1-2|TRBD1|.|TRBV6-5
TGTGCCAGCAGCCAGACAGGGGGCGTCTATGGCTACACCTTC
CASSQTGGVYGYTF
>TRBJ2-7|.|.|TRBV11-2
TGTGCCAGCAGATCCGTAAAAGGGGTAAACTCCTACGAGCAGTACTTC
CASRSVKGVNSYEQYF
>TRBJ1-1|.|.|TRBV7-2
TGTGCCAGCAGCTTAAGGAGGGGGAACACTGAAGCTTTCTTT
CASSLRRGNTEAFF
>TRBJ2-5|TRBD2|.|TRBV24-1
TGTGCCACCAGTCAGGGGACTAGCGGGAGGGCCTGGGTTGAGACCCAGTACTTC
CATSQGTSGRAWVETQYF
>TRBJ2-5|.|.|TRBV5-4
TGTGCCAGCAGCTTGATCAGGTCGGGGCGGGAGACCCAGTACTTC
CASSLIRSGRETQYF
>TRBJ1-3|.|.|TRBV7-2
TGTGCCAGCAGCTTAGCCGTAGGGGAAACCATATATTTT
CASSLAVGETIYF
>TRBJ1-2|TRBD1|.|TRBV9
TGTGCCAGCAGCCCAGGGACAGCCGAGGGATATGGCTACACCTTC
CASSPGTAEGYGYTF
>TRBJ2-5|TRBD2|.|TRBV10-2
TGCGCCAGCAGGGAAGGACTAGCGGAAGAGACCCAGTACTTC
CASREGLAEETQYF
>TRBJ2-1|.|few|TRBV12-5
TGTGCTAGTGGCTTGTTGGGACTGGCTCAGGAGGAGCAGTTCTTC
CASGLLGLAQEEQFF
>TRBJ2-5|.|.|TRBV25-1
TGTGCCAGCAGTGTTCGTAGGGGCCGAGAGACCCAGTACTTC
CASSVRRGRETQYF
>TRBJ2-1|.|.|TRBV27
TGTGCCAGCAGTTTGGACAGTCGAAATGAGCAGTTCTTC
CASSLDSRNEQFF
>TRBJ2-7|.|.|TRBV12-5
TGTGCTAGTGGTTTGGGGGGCTCCGAGCAGTACTTC
CASGLGGSEQYF
>TRBJ1-2|.|few|TRBV28
TGTGCCAGCAGTTTAAGGCAGAAGAGAAGTCGAGACTATGGCTACACCTTC
CASSLRQKRSRDYGYTF
>TRBJ1-4|.|.|TRBV7-2
TGTGCCAGCAGCACCCCCGGGGGGGAAAAACTGTTTTTT
CASSTPGGEKLFF
>TRBJ2-6|.|.|TRBV28
TGTGCCAGCAGATCCGCCGACGGAAGCTCTGGGGCCAACGTCCTGACTTTC
CASRSADGSSGANVLTF
>TRBJ2-1|TRBD1|.|TRBV5-1
TGCGCCAGCAGCCGGGGACAGATCAATGAGCAGTTCTTC
CASSRGQINEQFF
>TRBJ2-1|.|.|TRBV19
TGTGCCAGTAGTATACGGAGGGCCAAAAATGAGCAGTTCTTC
CASSIRRAKNEQFF
>TRBJ1-2|.|few|TRBV30
TGTGCCTGGTCTAGGGATGGCTACACCTTC
CAWSRDGYTF
>TRBJ2-3|TRBD1|.|TRBV5-8
TGTGCCAGCAGCTTAGGCTCAGGGGGATCTACAGATACGCAGTATTTT
CASSLGSGGSTDTQYF
>TRBJ1-1|TRBD1|few|TRBV6-2/TRBV6-3
TGTGCCAGCAGTTATCGGACAGGGTTGGACACTGAAGCTTTCTTT
CASSYRTGLDTEAFF
>TRBJ2-5|.|.|TRBV7-9
TGTGCCAGCAGCACCTCAGGGTCTCGTTCAGAGACCCAGTACTTC
CASSTSGSRSETQYF
>TRBJ1-2|TRBD1|.|TRBV24-1
TGTGCCACCAGTGACTCCGGGACAGGGAACTATGGCTACACCTTC
CATSDSGTGNYGYTF
>TRBJ2-7|TRBD1|.|TRBV6-6
TGTGCCAGCAGTCGACAGGGTCCGGCCAACGAGCAGTACTTC
CASSRQGPANEQYF
>TRBJ2-1|.|few|TRBV7-2
TGTGCCAGCAGCCCTTCCTACAATGAGCAGTTCTTC
CASSPSYNEQFF
>TRBJ1-1|.|few|TRBV27
TGTGCCAGCAGACAGGAGATGAACACTGAAGCTTTCTTT
CASRQEMNTEAFF
>TRBJ2-1|TRBD1|.|TRBV5-1
TGCGCCAGCAGCTTGACCGGACAGGGGGCCTATGAGCAGTTCTTC
CASSLTGQGAYEQFF
>TRBJ2-6|.|.|TRBV7-3
TGTGCCAGCAGGGCCCGGGGAGGACCTGGGGCCAACGTCCTGACTTTC
CASRARGGPGANVLTF
>TRBJ2-5|.|.|TRBV4-1
TGCGCCAGCAGCCAAGGTGGGACAAACCAAGAGACCCAGTACTTC
CASSQGGTNQETQYF
>TRBJ1-1|.|few|TRBV20-1
TGCAGTGCGACGCGGATCACTGAAGCTTTCTTT
CSATRITEAFF
>TRBJ1-3|TRBD1|.|TRBV18
TGTGCCAGCTCACCAGCGGGACAGCCACACTCTGGAAACACCATATATTTT
CASSPAGQPHSGNTIYF
>TRBJ2-1|TRBD2|.|TRBV30
TGTGCCTGGAGACTCGGGTGGACTAGCGGACCCACCTCCGATGAGCAGTTCTTC
CAWRLGWTSGPTSDEQFF
>TRBJ2-3|.|.|TRBV5-6
TGTGCCAGCAGCTTACCCGGGACAGATACGCAGTATTTT
CASSLPGTDTQYF
>TRBJ1-1|TRBD1|.|TRBV12-5
TGTGCTAGTGGGGGAACAGGGGGGTGGACTGAAGCTTTCTTT
CASGGTGGWTEAFF
>TRBJ2-2|.|few|TRBV6-1
TGTGCCAGCAGTTATGTGCGCGCCGGGGAGCTGTTTTTT
CASSYVRAGELFF
>TRBJ2-7|TRBD1|.|TRBV12-5
TGTGCTAGTGGTTTGCCCCCGGGACAGGGGCCCTACGAGCAGTACTTC
CASGLPPGQGPYEQYF
>TRBJ1-1|.|.|TRBV5-1
TGCGCCAGCAGCTTACATGCCGTAACTGAAGCTTTCTTT
CASSLHAVTEAFF
>TRBJ1-4|.|once|TRBV5-1
TGCGCCAGCAGCTTCCAGGGTGCAACTAATGAAAAACTGTTTTTT
CASSFQGATNEKLFF
>TRBJ1-2|.|.|TRBV11-2
TGTGCCAGCAGCCCCCGTCGGGCAGGCGTGGGTGGCTACACCTTC
CASSPRRAGVGGYTF
>TRBJ2-7|.|.|TRBV28
TGTGCCAGCAGTTTATACGGCAGCTACGAGCAGTACTTC
CASSLYGSYEQYF
>TRBJ2-1|.|.|TRBV19
TGTGCCAGTAGTGGAGGGATGGGGACCATCAATGAGCAGTTCTTC
CASSGGMGTINEQFF
>TRBJ2-3|TRBD1|.|TRBV27
TGTGCCAGCAGTTTCGGCAGGGGGCTTGCAGATACGCAGTATTTT
CASSFGRGLADTQYF
>TRBJ2-7|.|.|TRBV2
TGTGCCAGCAGTGTAGGGACGACAGGAACCTACGAGCAGTACTTC
CASSVGTTGTYEQYF
>TRBJ2-7|TRBD1|.|TRBV11-2
TGTGCCAGCAGCCATGTCTCTCGGGACAGATCCTACGAGCAGTACTTC
CASSHVSRDRSYEQYF